The clone carrying this TCR beta chain occurred a few times. Its matching antigen is unknown. These data are taken from a study of T-cell reconstitution after alpha-beta-depleted transplantation in children. Points from the study as a whole: Several patients had high TCRbeta diversity at day 60; it came from surviving recipient T cells and thymic progenitors. The study reportedly traced alpha-beta T cells about two months after transplant to several hundred expanded graft clones.

The library targeted TCRbeta and was prepared with unique molecular identifiers. MiXCR, applied by TCRdb to the PCR reads, yields one record per CDR3 protein. The data hold hundreds of thousands of distinct CDR3 sequences, with more than 9% observed a single time. V dropped 4 bases and J dropped 3 bases, with 9 bases sitting between them. This CDR3 is 13 amino acids long. CDR1 KGHDR and CDR2 SFDVKD come from the germline V gene. The receptor's source is a child younger than 10 with inherited bone marrow failure, due to receive a stem cell transplant. The material was PBMCs, obtained before TCRalphabeta/CD19-depleted stem cell transplant. This chain joins TRBV24-1 and TRBJ2-7; D may be TRBD1 (6 bases). The CDR3 DNA reads as TGTGCCACCAGTGACACGGACAGCTACGAGCAGTACTTC. Residues: CATSDTDSYEQYF.